This TCR beta chain was sequenced in a study of blood T cell repertoires in COVID-19. Data came from immunoSEQ multiplex PCR; TCRdb stores just in-frame clones and leaves some out. The data hold around 110,000 clones, with approximately 85% observed a single time. The CDR3 runs 12 residues. V gave up 1 base and J gave up 13 bases, with 17 bases separating them. CDR1 and CDR2 from the germline V gene are SQVTM and ANQGSEA. V and J are TRBV29-1 and TRBJ2-7; D ambiguous. Sequencing input: peripheral blood. This sequence was found in a man aged 65-85 years with acute or convalescent COVID-19. CDR3 loop: CSVEAPGPKFYF. CDR3 DNA: TGCAGCGTTGAAGCCCCAGGTCCGAAATTTTACTTC.